The T cell receptor (beta chain) described here comes from a study of blood T cells in healthy people across ages. Study overall: About one barcoded beta molecule per two T cells was the capture yield of template switching. Points from the study as a whole: Per-million-T-cell TCR beta diversity fell roughly linearly with age.

A second PCR, run for roughly 7 to 12 cycles, used a sample-barcoded 5' primer plus a J-beta primer mix. TCRdb processed the 5' RACE reads anew with MiXCR; each CDR3 protein has one entry. The profile shows hundreds of thousands of distinct CDR3 sequences, roughly 49% of them singletons. This clonotype appeared a few times. Its antigen is undetermined. The CDR3 spans 14 residues. Germline trimming cut 5 bases from V and 3 bases from J; bases unmatched to any gene: 3. Germline V gene sequence: CDR1 SEHNR, CDR2 FQNEAQ (reference sequence). This chain links TRBV7-9 with TRBJ2-7, with 11 bases that match TRBD1. The receptor comes from an older woman in good health. The sample was blood. The DNA for the CDR3 is TGTGCCAGCAGCACGGGACAGGGGGTCTACGAGCAGTACTTC. It translates to CASSTGQGVYEQYF.